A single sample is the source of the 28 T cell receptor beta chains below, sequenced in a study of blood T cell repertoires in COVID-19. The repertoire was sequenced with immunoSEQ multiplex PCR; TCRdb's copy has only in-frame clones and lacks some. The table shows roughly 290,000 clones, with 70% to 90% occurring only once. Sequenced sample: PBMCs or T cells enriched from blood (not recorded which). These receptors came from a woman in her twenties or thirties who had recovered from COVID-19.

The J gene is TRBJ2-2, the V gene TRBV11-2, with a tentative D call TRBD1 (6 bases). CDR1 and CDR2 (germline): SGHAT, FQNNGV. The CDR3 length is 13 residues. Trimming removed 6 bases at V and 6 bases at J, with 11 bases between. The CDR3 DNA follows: TGTGCCAGCAGACAACAGGGTTCCGGGGAGCTGTTTTTT. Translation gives CASRQQGSGELFF.

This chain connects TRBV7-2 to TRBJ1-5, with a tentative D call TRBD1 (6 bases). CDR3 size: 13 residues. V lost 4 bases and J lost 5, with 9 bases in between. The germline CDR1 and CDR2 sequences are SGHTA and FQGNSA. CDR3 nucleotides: TGTGCCAGCAGCTGGGGGCTCCATCAGCCCCAGCATTTT. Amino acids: CASSWGLHQPQHF.

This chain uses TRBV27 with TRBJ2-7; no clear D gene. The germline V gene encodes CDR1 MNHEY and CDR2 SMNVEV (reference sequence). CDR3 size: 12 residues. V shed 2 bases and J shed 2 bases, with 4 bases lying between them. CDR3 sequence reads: CASSLLPYEQYF. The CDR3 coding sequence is TGTGCCAGCAGTTTACTCCCCTACGAGCAGTACTTC.

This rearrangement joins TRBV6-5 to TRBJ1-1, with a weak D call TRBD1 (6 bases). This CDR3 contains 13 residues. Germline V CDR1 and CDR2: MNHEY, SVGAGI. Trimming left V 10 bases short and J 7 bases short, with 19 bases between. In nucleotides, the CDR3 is TGTGCCACCCGAGAACAGGGTTCCGTTGAAGCTTTCTTT. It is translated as CATREQGSVEAFF.

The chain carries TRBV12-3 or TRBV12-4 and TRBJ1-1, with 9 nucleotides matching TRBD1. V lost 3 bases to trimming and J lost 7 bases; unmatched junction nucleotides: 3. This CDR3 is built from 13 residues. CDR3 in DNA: TGTGCCAGCAGTTTGGGGGGACAGGGTGAAGCTTTCTTT. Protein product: CASSLGGQGEAFF.

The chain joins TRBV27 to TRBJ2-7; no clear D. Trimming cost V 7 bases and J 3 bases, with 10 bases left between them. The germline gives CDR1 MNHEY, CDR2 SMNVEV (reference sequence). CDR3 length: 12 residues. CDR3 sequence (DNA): TGTGCCAGCAAGAAAAGCTTCTACGAGCAGTACTTC. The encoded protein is CASKKSFYEQYF.

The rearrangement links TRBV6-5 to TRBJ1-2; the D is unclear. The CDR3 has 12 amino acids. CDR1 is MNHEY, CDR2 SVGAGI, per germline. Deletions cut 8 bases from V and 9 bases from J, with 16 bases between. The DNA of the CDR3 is TGTGCCAGCCCCTGGGCAGCAGGTAGCTACACCTTC. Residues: CASPWAAGSYTF.

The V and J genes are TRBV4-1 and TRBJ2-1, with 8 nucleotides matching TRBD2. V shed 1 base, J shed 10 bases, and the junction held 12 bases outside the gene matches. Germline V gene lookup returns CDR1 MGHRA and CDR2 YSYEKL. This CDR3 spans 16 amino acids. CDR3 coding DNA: TGCGCCAGCAGCCAAGTGGGCCGGGGGGGCCCCAGGGAGCAGTTCTTC. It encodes CASSQVGRGGPREQFF.

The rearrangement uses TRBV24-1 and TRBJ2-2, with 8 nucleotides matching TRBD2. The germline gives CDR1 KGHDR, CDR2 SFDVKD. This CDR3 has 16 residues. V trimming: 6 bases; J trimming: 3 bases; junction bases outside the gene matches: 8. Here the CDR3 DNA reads TGTGCCACCAGTAGTAGCGGGACTTTATACACCGGGGAGCTGTTTTTT. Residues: CATSSSGTLYTGELFF.

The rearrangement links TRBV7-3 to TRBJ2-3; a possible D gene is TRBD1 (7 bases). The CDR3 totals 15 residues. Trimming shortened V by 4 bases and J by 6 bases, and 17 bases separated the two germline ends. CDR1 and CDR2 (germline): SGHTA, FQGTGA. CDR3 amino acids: CASSSGLRGADTQYF. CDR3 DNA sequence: TGTGCCAGCAGCTCGGGACTCAGGGGGGCGGATACGCAGTATTTT.

CDR3 loop: CASSASKRGSQYF. Here the CDR3 DNA reads TGTGCCAGCAGCGCTTCAAAGCGGGGAAGCCAGTACTTC. This chain joins TRBV11-1 and TRBJ2-5; 7 positions match TRBD2. Germline CDR1 and CDR2: SGHAT and FQDESV (reference sequence). V shed 5 bases and J 10 bases; nucleotides not matched to a gene: 10. The CDR3 sequence is 13 residues long.

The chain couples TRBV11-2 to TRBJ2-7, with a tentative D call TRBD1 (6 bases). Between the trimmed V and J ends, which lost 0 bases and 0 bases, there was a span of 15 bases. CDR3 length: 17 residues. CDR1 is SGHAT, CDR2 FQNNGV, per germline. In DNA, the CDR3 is TGTGCCAGCAGCTTAGATAACAGGGCCATTGACTCCTACGAGCAGTACTTC. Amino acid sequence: CASSLDNRAIDSYEQYF. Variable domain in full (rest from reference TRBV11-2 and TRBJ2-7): EAGVAQSPRYKIIEKRQSVAFWCNPISGHATLYWYQQILGQGPKLLIQFQNNGVVDDSQLPKDRFSAERLKGVDSTLKIQPAKLEDSAVYLCASSLDNRAIDSYEQYFGPGTRLTVT.

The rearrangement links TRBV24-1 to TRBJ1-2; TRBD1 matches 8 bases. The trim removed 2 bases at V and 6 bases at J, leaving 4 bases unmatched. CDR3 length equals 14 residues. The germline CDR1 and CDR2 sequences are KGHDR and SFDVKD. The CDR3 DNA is TGTGCCACCAGTGATTCAGGGGGCTTCGATGGCTACACCTTC. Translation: CATSDSGGFDGYTF.

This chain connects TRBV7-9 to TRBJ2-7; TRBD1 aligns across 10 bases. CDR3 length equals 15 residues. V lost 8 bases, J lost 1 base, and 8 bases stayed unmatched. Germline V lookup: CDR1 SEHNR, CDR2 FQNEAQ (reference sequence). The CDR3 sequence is CASLTGGPKSYEQYF. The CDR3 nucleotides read TGTGCCAGCTTGACAGGGGGCCCGAAGTCCTACGAGCAGTACTTC.

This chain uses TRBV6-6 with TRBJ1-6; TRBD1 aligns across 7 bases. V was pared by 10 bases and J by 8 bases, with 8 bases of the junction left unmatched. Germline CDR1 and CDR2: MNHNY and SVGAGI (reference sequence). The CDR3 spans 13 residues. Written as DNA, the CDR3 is TGTGCCACCTCGACAGGGTGGTATTCACCCCTCCACTTT. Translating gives CATSTGWYSPLHF.

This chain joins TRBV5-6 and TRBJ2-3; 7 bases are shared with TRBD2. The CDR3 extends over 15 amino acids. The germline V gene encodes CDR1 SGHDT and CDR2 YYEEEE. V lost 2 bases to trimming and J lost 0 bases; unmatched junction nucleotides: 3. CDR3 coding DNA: TGTGCCAGCAGCTTCCTAGCGGATAGCACAGATACGCAGTATTTT. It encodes CASSFLADSTDTQYF.

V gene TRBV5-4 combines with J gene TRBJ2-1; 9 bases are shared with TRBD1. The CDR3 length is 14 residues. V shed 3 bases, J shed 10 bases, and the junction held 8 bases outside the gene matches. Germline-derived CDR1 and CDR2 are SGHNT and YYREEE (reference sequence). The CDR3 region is CASSWGTGQGEQFF. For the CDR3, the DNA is TGTGCCAGCAGCTGGGGGACAGGGCAGGGCGAGCAGTTCTTC.

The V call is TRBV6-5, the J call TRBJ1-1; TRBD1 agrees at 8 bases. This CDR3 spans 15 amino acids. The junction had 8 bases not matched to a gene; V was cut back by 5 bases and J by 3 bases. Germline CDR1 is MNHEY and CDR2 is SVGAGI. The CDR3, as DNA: TGTGCCAGCAGTCTTCAAGCAGGGGGCCACACTGAAGCTTTCTTT. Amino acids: CASSLQAGGHTEAFF.

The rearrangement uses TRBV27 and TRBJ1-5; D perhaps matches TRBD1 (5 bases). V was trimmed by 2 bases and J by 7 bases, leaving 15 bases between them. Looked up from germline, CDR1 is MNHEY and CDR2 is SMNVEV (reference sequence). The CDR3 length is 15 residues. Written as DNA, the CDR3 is TGTGCCAGCAGTTTACGTCCAGGGACTGGGCAGCCCCAGCATTTT. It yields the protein CASSLRPGTGQPQHF.

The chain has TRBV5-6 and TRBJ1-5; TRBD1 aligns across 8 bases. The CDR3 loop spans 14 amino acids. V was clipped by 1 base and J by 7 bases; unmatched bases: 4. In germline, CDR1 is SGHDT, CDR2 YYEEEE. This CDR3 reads CASSLQGAGQPQHF. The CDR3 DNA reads TGTGCCAGCAGCTTGCAGGGGGCAGGACAGCCCCAGCATTTT.

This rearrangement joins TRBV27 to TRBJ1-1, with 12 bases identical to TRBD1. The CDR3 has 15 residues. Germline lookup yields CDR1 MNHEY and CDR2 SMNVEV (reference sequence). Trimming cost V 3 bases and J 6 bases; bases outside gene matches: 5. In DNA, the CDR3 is TGTGCCAGCAGTTTTAGGGGACAGGGGGCTGCTGAAGCTTTCTTT. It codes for CASSFRGQGAAEAFF.

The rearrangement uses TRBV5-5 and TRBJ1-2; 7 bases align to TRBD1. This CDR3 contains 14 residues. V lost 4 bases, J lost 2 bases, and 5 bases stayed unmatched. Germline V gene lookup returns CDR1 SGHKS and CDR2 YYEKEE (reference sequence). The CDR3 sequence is CASSNRDSNYGYTF. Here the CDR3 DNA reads TGTGCCAGCAGCAACCGGGACAGCAACTATGGCTACACCTTC.

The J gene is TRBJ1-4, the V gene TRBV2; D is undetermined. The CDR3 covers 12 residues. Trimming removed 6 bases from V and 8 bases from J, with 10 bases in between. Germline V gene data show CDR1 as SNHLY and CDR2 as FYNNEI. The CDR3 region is CASRQSKEKLFF. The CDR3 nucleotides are TGTGCCAGCAGACAGAGTAAGGAAAAACTGTTTTTT. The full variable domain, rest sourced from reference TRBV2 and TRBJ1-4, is EPEVTQTPSHQVTQMGQEVILRCVPISNHLYFYWYRQILGQKVEFLVSFYNNEISEKSEIFDDQFSVERPDGSNFTLKIRSTKLEDSAMYFCASRQSKEKLFFGSGTQLSVL.

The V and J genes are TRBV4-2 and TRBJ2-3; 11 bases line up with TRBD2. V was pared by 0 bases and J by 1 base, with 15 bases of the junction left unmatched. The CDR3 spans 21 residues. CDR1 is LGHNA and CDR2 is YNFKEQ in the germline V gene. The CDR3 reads CASSQDPPSGGSPPGTDTQYF. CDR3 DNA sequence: TGTGCCAGCAGCCAAGACCCCCCTAGCGGGGGGTCCCCCCCCGGCACAGATACGCAGTATTTT.

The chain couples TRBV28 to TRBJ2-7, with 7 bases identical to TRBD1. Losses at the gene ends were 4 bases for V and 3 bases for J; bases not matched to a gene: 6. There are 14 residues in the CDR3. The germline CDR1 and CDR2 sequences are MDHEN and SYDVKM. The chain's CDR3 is CASSSRDSYYEQYF. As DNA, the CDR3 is TGTGCCAGCAGTTCTCGGGACAGCTACTACGAGCAGTACTTC. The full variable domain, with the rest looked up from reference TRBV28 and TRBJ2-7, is DVKVTQSSRYLVKRTGEKVFLECVQDMDHENMFWYRQDPGLGLRLIYFSYDVKMKEKGDIPEGYSVSREKKERFSLILESASTNQTSMYLCASSSRDSYYEQYFGPGTRLTVT.

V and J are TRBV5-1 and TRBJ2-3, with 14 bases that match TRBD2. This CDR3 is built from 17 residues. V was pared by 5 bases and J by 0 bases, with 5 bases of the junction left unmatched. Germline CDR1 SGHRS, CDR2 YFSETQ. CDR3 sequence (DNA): TGCGCCAGCAGGGCGACTAGCGGGGGGGCCAGCACAGATACGCAGTATTTT. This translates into CASRATSGGASTDTQYF.

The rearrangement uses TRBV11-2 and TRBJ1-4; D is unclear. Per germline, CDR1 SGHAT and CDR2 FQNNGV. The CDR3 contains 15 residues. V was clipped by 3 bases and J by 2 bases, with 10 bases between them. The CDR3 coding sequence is TGTGCCAGCAGCTTCGGGAGGGTTACTAATGAAAAACTGTTTTTT. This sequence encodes CASSFGRVTNEKLFF. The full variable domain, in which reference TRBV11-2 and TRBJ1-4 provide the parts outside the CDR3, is EAGVAQSPRYKIIEKRQSVAFWCNPISGHATLYWYQQILGQGPKLLIQFQNNGVVDDSQLPKDRFSAERLKGVDSTLKIQPAKLEDSAVYLCASSFGRVTNEKLFFGSGTQLSVL.

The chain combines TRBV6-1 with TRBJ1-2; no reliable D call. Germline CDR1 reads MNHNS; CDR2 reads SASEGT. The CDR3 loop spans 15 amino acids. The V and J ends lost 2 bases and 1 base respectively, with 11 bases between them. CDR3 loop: CASSELAVINYGYTF. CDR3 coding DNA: TGTGCCAGCAGTGAACTGGCAGTGATTAACTATGGCTACACCTTC.